The clone carrying this T cell receptor (beta chain) appeared once. Per the authors' pipeline: By means of reference gene primer amplification, nucleated cell counts were estimated. Repertoires were generated with immunoSEQ multiplex PCR, while TCRdb's copy carries only in-frame clones and drops some. That table is the source of V, J and clone size, and D and trimming were worked out from the DNA. Seen here are about 330,000 clones, approximately 87% observed once, and the top ten hold approximately 5%. This specimen belongs to a study of blood T cell repertoires in COVID-19. Germline assignment: CDR1 MGHRA and CDR2 YSYEKL. This CDR3 has 17 residues. Unmatched junction bases numbered 10, after V lost 1 base and J lost 2 bases. Two consecutive negative NP/OP PCR tests, clearance, or resolved symptoms defined Cohort 3 recovery.

The sequence derives from a woman in her twenties or thirties who had recovered from COVID-19. The sequencing input was PBMCs or T cells enriched from blood (not recorded which). The V gene is TRBV4-1, the J gene TRBJ2-7; 8 bases are a match to TRBD2. The CDR3 loop reads CASSQVGGGRATYEQYF. The CDR3 DNA reads TGCGCCAGCAGCCAAGTGGGCGGGGGGCGAGCGACCTACGAGCAGTACTTC.